This record looks at one T cell receptor beta chain sequence and its context. The antigen is not known. Noted time point: blood 2 weeks post-SBRT. Stated treatment: 15 Gy SBRT to primary tumor, nephrectomy 4 weeks later. Germline-derived CDR1 and CDR2 are GTSNPN and SVGIG (reference sequence). Trimming pared 3 bases from V and 7 bases from J, leaving 12 bases between. The CDR3 length is 13 residues. The sample belongs to a study of radiation and T cells in renal cell carcinoma. Looking at the study overall: Nephrectomy followed 15 Gy stereotactic body radiation by 4 weeks.

Whole-study findings and limits: In blood, top tumor clones expanded by 2 weeks, shrinking by 4.

Assay: immunoSEQ multiplex PCR; the TCRdb copy retains only in-frame clones and omits some. The sample has some 150,000 clones, roughly 87% seen once. The TCR was taken from a woman aged 50 to 60 with renal cell carcinoma. The chain uses TRBV30 and TRBJ2-2; D call uncertain. The sequencing here drew on blood, taken from a patient whose treatment included radiotherapy and nephrectomy. CDR3 amino acids: CAWRLKKGGELFF. The CDR3 nucleotides read TGTGCCTGGAGGCTAAAGAAGGGCGGGGAGCTGTTTTTT.